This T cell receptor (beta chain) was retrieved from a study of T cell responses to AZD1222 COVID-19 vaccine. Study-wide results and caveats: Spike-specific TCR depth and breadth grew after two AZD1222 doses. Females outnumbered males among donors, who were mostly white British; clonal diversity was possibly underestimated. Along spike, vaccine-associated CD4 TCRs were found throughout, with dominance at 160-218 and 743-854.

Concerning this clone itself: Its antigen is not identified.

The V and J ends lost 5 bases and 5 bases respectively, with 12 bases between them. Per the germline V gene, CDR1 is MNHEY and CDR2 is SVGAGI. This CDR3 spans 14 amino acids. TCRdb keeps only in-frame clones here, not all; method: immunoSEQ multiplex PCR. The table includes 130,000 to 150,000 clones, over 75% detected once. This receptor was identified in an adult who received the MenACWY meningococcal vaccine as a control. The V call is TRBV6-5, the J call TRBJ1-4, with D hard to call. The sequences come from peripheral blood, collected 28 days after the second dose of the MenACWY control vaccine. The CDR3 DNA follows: TGTGCCAGCAGTACTCGGGGAGGAAATGAAAAACTGTTTTTT. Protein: CASSTRGGNEKLFF.